This entry lists 10 T cell receptor beta chains sequenced from one sample in a study of CD8 T cells in Susac syndrome. Roughly 0.5 to 1 ug RNA was reverse transcribed with random hexamers. TCRdb re-analysed the immunoSEQ multiplex PCR reads in MiXCR, keeping a single row per CDR3 protein. The sample yields a few hundred thousand distinct CDR3 sequences, around 95% seen once. The material sequenced was CD4+ T cells from PBMCs. Receptors were obtained from a human donor with multiple sclerosis.

The chain recombines TRBV27 with TRBJ1-2; a possible D gene is TRBD1 (5 bases). This CDR3 spans 16 amino acids. V gave up 2 bases and J gave up 2 bases, with 15 bases separating them. CDR1 is MNHEY and CDR2 is SMNVEV in the germline V gene (reference sequence). CDR3 in amino acids: CASSLPPGEVNYGYTF. The CDR3 coding sequence is TGTGCCAGCAGTTTACCCCCGGGGGAGGTCAACTATGGCTACACCTTC.

The chain links TRBV20-1 to TRBJ2-3; 9 bases line up with TRBD2. With V trimmed by 5 bases and J by 2 bases, 5 bases remained unmatched. The germline V gene encodes CDR1 DFQATT and CDR2 SNEGSKA (reference sequence). The CDR3 contains 14 residues. The CDR3 region is CSAQAGGNTDTQYF. The CDR3 nucleotides are TGCAGTGCTCAAGCGGGGGGAAACACAGATACGCAGTATTTT.

In DNA form, the CDR3 reads TGCGCCAGCAGCCACCGGGACAGGGGCTACAATGAGCAGTTCTTC. Translation gives CASSHRDRGYNEQFF. The V gene is TRBV5-1, the J gene TRBJ2-1; 10 bases map to TRBD1. Germline V CDR1 and CDR2: SGHRS, YFSETQ. The CDR3 sequence is 15 residues long. V lost 4 bases to trimming and J lost 3 bases; unmatched junction nucleotides: 4.

The chain links TRBV3-1 to TRBJ1-1, with D unresolved. V lost 3 bases and J lost 7, with 12 bases in between. The CDR3 has 13 residues. Germline loops: CDR1 LGHDT, CDR2 YNNKEL (reference sequence). CDR3 sequence (DNA): TGTGCCAGCAGCCAGAATTCTGGAGGTGAAGCTTTCTTT. This encodes CASSQNSGGEAFF.

This clonotype was detected once. J is TRBJ2-3 and V is TRBV30; a possible D gene is TRBD2 (6 bases). Germline V gene data show CDR1 as GTSNPN and CDR2 as SVGIG (reference sequence). The CDR3 is made up of 13 amino acids. V gave up 5 bases and J gave up 1 base, with 10 bases separating them. The DNA of the CDR3 is TGTGCCTGGGTCGGAGGGGGCACAGATACGCAGTATTTT. Its protein is CAWVGGGTDTQYF.

The gene calls are TRBV6-2 or TRBV6-3 and TRBJ2-7; tentative D call: TRBD2 (6 bases). This CDR3 has 14 residues. Between the trimmed V and J ends, which lost 5 bases and 6 bases, there was a span of 17 bases. Germline CDR1 reads MNHEY; CDR2 reads SVGEGT. The CDR3 loop is CASSRQLQGGEQYV. The DNA of the CDR3 is TGTGCCAGCAGTAGACAGCTCCAGGGAGGCGAGCAGTACGTC.

The chain employs TRBV20-1 and TRBJ1-2; 7 bases map to TRBD1. V was clipped by 6 bases and J by 4 bases; unmatched bases: 5. The CDR3 contains 12 residues. Germline V gene sequence: CDR1 DFQATT, CDR2 SNEGSKA (reference sequence). The chain's CDR3 is CSATPGGYGYTF. The DNA for the CDR3 is TGCAGTGCAACTCCAGGGGGCTATGGCTACACCTTC.

This sequence joins TRBV11-1 and TRBJ2-1, with unresolved D. Germline V gene lookup returns CDR1 SGHAT and CDR2 FQDESV (reference sequence). The CDR3 has 16 amino acids. V was cut by 1 base and J by 5 bases, with 15 bases left in between. This CDR3 reads CASSLVRTRSDNEQFF. The DNA for the CDR3 is TGTGCCAGCAGCTTAGTAAGGACGCGGTCCGACAATGAGCAGTTCTTC.

The chain recombines TRBV30 with TRBJ2-7; D unresolved. The CDR3 has 11 amino acids. Germline-derived CDR1 and CDR2 are GTSNPN and SVGIG (reference sequence). V was pared by 2 bases and J by 4 bases, with 6 bases between. The DNA of the CDR3 is TGTGCCTGGAGTACACAATACGAGCAGTACGTC. Amino acid sequence: CAWSTQYEQYV.

J is TRBJ1-4 and V is TRBV5-1, with 7 bases matching TRBD1. CDR3 size: 15 residues. The V gene's germline CDR1 is SGHRS and CDR2 YFSETQ. V was pared by 0 bases and J by 4 bases, with 3 bases of the junction left unmatched. The CDR3 loop is CASSLGTGVNEKLFF. The CDR3 region has the DNA TGCGCCAGCAGCTTGGGGACAGGTGTTAATGAAAAACTGTTTTTT. Supplemented by reference TRBV5-1 and TRBJ1-4, the full variable domain reads KAGVTQTPRYLIKTRGQQVTLSCSPISGHRSVSWYQQTPGQGLQFLFEYFSETQRNKGNFPGRFSGRQFSNSRSEMNVSTLELGDSALYLCASSLGTGVNEKLFFGSGTQLSVL.